This TCR beta chain was documented in a study of chemoradiotherapy in HPV16-positive cancers. Across the study: Two HPV16-positive patients' cells yielded candidate HPV-specific clones and common motifs.

Using immunoSEQ multiplex PCR, the repertoire was profiled, and TCRdb retains in-frame clones only, with some absent. The sample includes approximately 5,000 clones, 75% to 85% of them seen just once. Repertoires were sampled repeatedly during chemoradiotherapy. Germline V gives CDR1 MNHNS, CDR2 SASEGT. The CDR3 extends over 13 amino acids. V lost 11 bases to trimming and J lost 3 bases, with 17 bases between them. The chain recombines TRBV6-1 with TRBJ2-7; unclear D gene. The TCR comes from a human donor with HPV-associated anogenital cancer. The sequenced sample was tumor tissue, obtained from a patient who underwent chemoradiotherapy. CDR3 sequence (DNA): TGTGCCCGCCGCCCCCAGCCGGACTACGAGCAGTACTTC. Protein product: CARRPQPDYEQYF.